This TCR beta chain was profiled in a study of blood T cell repertoires in COVID-19. Across the study: COVID-19 samples collected from the United States, Italy and Spain covered acute and convalescent phases. Nucleic acid was either cDNA or gDNA, and it came from T cells, B-cell-depleted T cells, or PBMCs.

Method: immunoSEQ multiplex PCR; TCRdb's copy keeps in-frame clones and lacks some. The table has approximately 140,000 clones, about nine tenths seen once. The germline CDR1 and CDR2 sequences are SEHNR and FQNEAQ (reference sequence). This CDR3 has 15 residues. Trimming cost V 1 base and J 4 bases, with 13 bases left between them. The sequenced sample was peripheral blood. V is TRBV7-9 and J is TRBJ1-2; D remains unclear. This sequence originates from a human donor in a cohort sampled during active COVID-19. CDR3 DNA sequence: TGTGCCAGCAGCTTAGGTACAGAAGTACTCTATGGCTACACCTTC. It specifies CASSLGTEVLYGYTF.